A single sample is the source of the 18 T cell receptor beta chains below, sequenced in a study of shared clonotypes between healthy human individuals. The table came from immunoSEQ multiplex PCR; TCRdb's copy has only in-frame clones and leaves some out. The repertoire holds 1 million to 1.2 million clones, approximately 75% seen once, with roughly 0.82% in the top ten. The sample was memory CD4+ T cells from PBMCs. Subset meaning: CD45RA-negative fraction. These receptors originate from a man between 18 and 35 years old in good health. Some clones in this sample may be carry-over from other donors' samples.

The chain is built from TRBV7-9 and TRBJ1-1; unclear D gene. Trimming took 5 bases from V and 7 from J, leaving 11 bases between them. The CDR3 consists of 12 residues. Germline V gene data show CDR1 as SEHNR and CDR2 as FQNEAQ (reference sequence). The CDR3 loop reads CASSRPGGEAFF. As DNA, the CDR3 is TGTGCCAGCAGCCGACCGGGAGGTGAAGCTTTCTTT.

This clone came up a few times. The chain carries TRBV28 and TRBJ1-2, with unresolved D. The CDR3 runs to 13 residues. CDR1 is MDHEN and CDR2 is SYDVKM in the germline V gene. The germline V and J ends were trimmed by 11 bases and 3 bases, with 16 bases remaining between them. CDR3 residues: CAAADVTYYGYTF. Here the CDR3 DNA reads TGTGCCGCCGCGGACGTCACATACTATGGCTACACCTTC.

The chain employs TRBV6-5 and TRBJ1-2; D perhaps matches TRBD1 (6 bases). Trimming cost V 6 bases and J 7 bases, with 15 bases left between them. This CDR3 comprises 13 residues. The germline gives CDR1 MNHEY, CDR2 SVGAGI. In DNA, the CDR3 is TGTGCCAGCAGCTCAGGGGTCCTGACTGGCTACACCTTC. Protein sequence: CASSSGVLTGYTF.

The rearrangement uses TRBV5-8 and TRBJ2-2; TRBD1 matches 10 bases. The junction had 7 bases not matched to a gene; V was cut back by 4 bases and J by 7 bases. Germline CDR1 reads SGHTS; CDR2 reads YDEGEE. The CDR3 extends over 15 amino acids. The CDR3, as DNA: TGTGCCAGCAGCCACCGGGACAGGGGACTCGGGGAGCTGTTTTTT. As protein: CASSHRDRGLGELFF.

This clone occurred a few times. The chain carries TRBV28 and TRBJ2-7; 8 nucleotides agree with TRBD2. CDR3 length: 13 amino acids. V was clipped by 8 bases and J by 5 bases; unmatched bases: 8. CDR1 is MDHEN and CDR2 is SYDVKM in the germline V gene. The CDR3 DNA sequence: TGTGCCAGCCGCGACGGACTAGCAGACGAGCAGTACTTC. Translated: CASRDGLADEQYF.

This clone has a handful of counts. This rearrangement joins TRBV11-2 to TRBJ2-7, with a possible D match to TRBD1 (5 bases). Trimming removed 3 bases at V and 3 bases at J, with 9 bases between. This CDR3 comprises 13 residues. In germline, CDR1 is SGHAT, CDR2 FQNNGV. The CDR3 spells CASSFDSLYEQYF. The CDR3 DNA follows: TGTGCCAGCAGCTTCGACAGCCTCTACGAGCAGTACTTC.

There are a few counts of this clone. The V gene is TRBV28, the J gene TRBJ1-1, with no clear D. There are 13 residues in the CDR3. Germline V gives CDR1 MDHEN, CDR2 SYDVKM. V shed 2 bases and J shed 3 bases, with 7 bases lying between them. CDR3: CASSLAGDTEAFF. CDR3 DNA sequence: TGTGCCAGCAGTTTAGCCGGAGACACTGAAGCTTTCTTT.

The V and J genes are TRBV27 and TRBJ2-1; TRBD2 matches at 11 bases. Germline lookup yields CDR1 MNHEY and CDR2 SMNVEV (reference sequence). CDR3 size: 16 residues. The V and J ends lost 4 bases and 6 bases, in that order; junction bases with no gene match: 8. This chain's CDR3 is CASSSLPTSGTNEQFF. CDR3 nucleotides: TGTGCCAGCAGTTCATTGCCGACTAGCGGGACCAATGAGCAGTTCTTC.

This clone was seen more than once but under ten times. The rearrangement uses TRBV7-9 and TRBJ2-1, with D perhaps matching TRBD2 (5 bases). CDR1 SEHNR and CDR2 FQNEAQ come from the germline V gene (reference sequence). Trimming left V 2 bases short and J 9 bases short, with 11 bases between. This CDR3 region has 13 residues. This CDR3 is CASSLSWTGEQFF. The CDR3, as DNA: TGTGCCAGCAGCTTATCCTGGACTGGTGAGCAGTTCTTC. Filled out from reference TRBV7-9 and TRBJ2-1, the complete variable domain reads DTGVSQNPRHKITKRGQNVTFRCDPISEHNRLYWYRQTLGQGPEFLTYFQNEAQLEKSRLLSDRFSAERPKGSFSTLEIQRTEQGDSAMYLCASSLSWTGEQFFGPGTRLTVL.

This clone appeared a few times. The J gene is TRBJ2-6, the V gene TRBV27; 7 bases are shared with TRBD1. This CDR3 is built from 16 residues. The junction had 7 bases not matched to a gene; V was cut back by 7 bases and J by 1 base. CDR1 is MNHEY, CDR2 SMNVEV, per germline (reference sequence). The DNA of the CDR3 is TGTGCCAGCACCAAGACAGGGCGGTCTGGGGCCAACGTCCTGACTTTC. It is translated as CASTKTGRSGANVLTF.

This clone was seen only a few times. The same CDR3 can be traced to other DNA sequences in this sample. This rearrangement joins TRBV6-6 to TRBJ1-1, with D possibly matching TRBD1 (5 bases). V was cut by 0 bases and J by 1 base, with 6 bases left in between. Germline CDR1 and CDR2: MNHNY and SVGAGI (reference sequence). CDR3 length: 14 residues. The chain's CDR3 is CASSYSDRNTEAFF. The CDR3, as DNA: TGTGCCAGCAGTTACTCTGACAGGAACACTGAAGCTTTCTTT.

The chain is built from TRBV10-3 and TRBJ1-5, with D maybe TRBD1 (5 bases). CDR1 and CDR2 from the germline V gene are ENHRY and SYGVKD. The CDR3 runs to 14 residues. The V and J ends lost 3 bases and 3 bases respectively, with 9 bases between them. The CDR3 DNA reads TGTGCCATCAGTGATGAGACAGTCAATCAGCCCCAGCATTTT. Translation: CAISDETVNQPQHF.

The CDR3 loop is CASSERGQSEAFF. The CDR3 DNA sequence: TGTGCCAGCAGTGAAAGGGGACAGTCTGAAGCTTTCTTT. The V gene is TRBV6-1, the J gene TRBJ1-1, with 7 positions matching TRBD1. The junction had 3 bases not matched to a gene; V was cut back by 2 bases and J by 6 bases. The CDR3 totals 13 residues. CDR1 is MNHNS, CDR2 SASEGT, per germline.

There are a few counts of this clone. The chain couples TRBV5-1 to TRBJ1-4, with 8 nucleotides matching TRBD1. This CDR3 has 14 residues. Germline-derived CDR1 and CDR2 are SGHRS and YFSETQ. V was clipped by 4 bases and J by 5 bases; unmatched bases: 4. CDR3 residues: CASSDQGANEKLFF. The CDR3 DNA follows: TGCGCCAGCAGCGACCAGGGGGCGAATGAAAAACTGTTTTTT. Drawing the rest from reference TRBV5-1 and TRBJ1-4, the complete variable domain is KAGVTQTPRYLIKTRGQQVTLSCSPISGHRSVSWYQQTPGQGLQFLFEYFSETQRNKGNFPGRFSGRQFSNSRSEMNVSTLELGDSALYLCASSDQGANEKLFFGSGTQLSVL.

The chain carries TRBV7-2 and TRBJ1-2, with D uncertain. V dropped 7 bases and J dropped 2 bases, with 11 bases sitting between them. Germline CDR1 SGHTA, CDR2 FQGNSA. The CDR3 consists of 13 residues. Here the CDR3 DNA reads TGTGCCAGCAACAACCTCCTCAACTATGGCTACACCTTC. It yields the protein CASNNLLNYGYTF.

The genes are TRBV5-1 and TRBJ1-2, with D possibly TRBD1 on 5 matching bases. Germline V gives CDR1 SGHRS, CDR2 YFSETQ. This CDR3 spans 15 amino acids. Trimming stripped 0 bases from V and 8 bases from J, with 17 bases between. In DNA, the CDR3 is TGCGCCAGCAGCTTGGCCGAAACCGGGGCGGGCGGCTACACCTTC. Translated, it gives CASSLAETGAGGYTF.

With regard to this clone: Other DNA sequences in this specimen translate into the identical CDR3. The gene calls are TRBV5-1 and TRBJ2-5, with D perhaps given as TRBD1 or TRBD2 (6 bases each). V was shortened by 0 bases and J by 5 bases, with 11 bases between the two germline ends. Germline CDR1 SGHRS, CDR2 YFSETQ. The CDR3 contains 14 residues. For the CDR3, the DNA is TGCGCCAGCAGCTTGGTGGGGGGCGGCGAGACCCAGTACTTC. Protein product: CASSLVGGGETQYF.

The chain joins TRBV28 to TRBJ1-3, with D unclear. Germline values: CDR1 MDHEN, CDR2 SYDVKM. Trimming pared 6 bases from V and 4 bases from J, leaving 13 bases between. The CDR3 covers 14 residues. The CDR3 loop reads CASRTQAYGNTIYF. CDR3 nucleotides: TGTGCCAGCAGGACTCAGGCTTACGGAAACACCATATATTTT.